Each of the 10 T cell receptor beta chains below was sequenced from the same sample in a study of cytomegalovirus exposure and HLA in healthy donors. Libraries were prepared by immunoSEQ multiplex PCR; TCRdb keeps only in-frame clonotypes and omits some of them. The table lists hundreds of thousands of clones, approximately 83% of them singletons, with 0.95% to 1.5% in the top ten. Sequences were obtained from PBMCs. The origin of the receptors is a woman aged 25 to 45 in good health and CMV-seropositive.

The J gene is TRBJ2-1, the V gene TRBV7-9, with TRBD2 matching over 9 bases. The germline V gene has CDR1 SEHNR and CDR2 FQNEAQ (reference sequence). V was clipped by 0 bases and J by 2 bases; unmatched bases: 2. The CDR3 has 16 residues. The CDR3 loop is CASSLASSGAYNEQFF. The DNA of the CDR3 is TGTGCCAGCAGCTTAGCGTCTAGCGGGGCCTACAATGAGCAGTTCTTC.

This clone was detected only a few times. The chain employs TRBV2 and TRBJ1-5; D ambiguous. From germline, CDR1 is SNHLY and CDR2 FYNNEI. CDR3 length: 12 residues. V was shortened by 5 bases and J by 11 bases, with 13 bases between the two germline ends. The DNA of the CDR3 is TGTGCCAGCAGTCTAAGTGGGAGGTCCCAGCATTTT. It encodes CASSLSGRSQHF.

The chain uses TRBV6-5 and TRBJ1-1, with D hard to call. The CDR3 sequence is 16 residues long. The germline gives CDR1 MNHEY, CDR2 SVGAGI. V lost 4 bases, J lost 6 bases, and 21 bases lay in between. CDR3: CASSSARVGSLAEAFF. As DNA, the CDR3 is TGTGCCAGCAGTTCCGCGAGAGTCGGTAGTTTGGCTGAAGCTTTCTTT.

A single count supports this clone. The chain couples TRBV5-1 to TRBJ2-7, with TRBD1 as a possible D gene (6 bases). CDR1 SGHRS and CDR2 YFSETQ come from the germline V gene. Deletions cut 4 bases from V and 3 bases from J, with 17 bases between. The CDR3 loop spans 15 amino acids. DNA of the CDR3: TGCGCCAGCAGCCCTCAGAGGGGGAGCGACTACGAGCAGTACTTC. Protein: CASSPQRGSDYEQYF. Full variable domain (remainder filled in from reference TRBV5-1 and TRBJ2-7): KAGVTQTPRYLIKTRGQQVTLSCSPISGHRSVSWYQQTPGQGLQFLFEYFSETQRNKGNFPGRFSGRQFSNSRSEMNVSTLELGDSALYLCASSPQRGSDYEQYFGPGTRLTVT.

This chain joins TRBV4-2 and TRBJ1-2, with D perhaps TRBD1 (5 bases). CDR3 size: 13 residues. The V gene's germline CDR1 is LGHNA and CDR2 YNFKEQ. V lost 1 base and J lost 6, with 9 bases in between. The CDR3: CASSQAGTDGYTF. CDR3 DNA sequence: TGTGCCAGCAGCCAAGCGGGGACTGATGGCTACACCTTC.

The DNA of the CDR3 is TGTGCCAGTAGTACACACAGGGAGGGTACTGAAGCTTTCTTT. Its protein product is CASSTHREGTEAFF. The chain has TRBV19 and TRBJ1-1; maybe TRBD1 (6 bases). Germline values: CDR1 LNHDA, CDR2 SQIVND (reference sequence). CDR3 size: 14 residues. Trimming removed 4 bases from V and 5 bases from J, with 14 bases in between. The full variable domain, completed using reference TRBV19 and TRBJ1-1, is DGGITQSPKYLFRKEGQNVTLSCEQNLNHDAMYWYRQDPGQGLRLIYYSQIVNDFQKGDIAEGYSVSREKKESFPLTVTSAQKNPTAFYLCASSTHREGTEAFFGQGTRLTVV.

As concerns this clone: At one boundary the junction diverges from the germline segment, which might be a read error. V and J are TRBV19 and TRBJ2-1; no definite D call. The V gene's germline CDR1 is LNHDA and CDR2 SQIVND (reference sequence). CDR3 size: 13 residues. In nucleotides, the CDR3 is TGTGCCAGTAGTAGTACAACATACAATGAACAGTTCTTC. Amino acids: CASSSTTYNEQFF.

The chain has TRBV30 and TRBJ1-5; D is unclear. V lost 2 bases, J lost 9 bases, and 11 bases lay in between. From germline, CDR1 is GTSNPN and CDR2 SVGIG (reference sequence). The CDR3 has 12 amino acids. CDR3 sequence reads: CAWSLVARPQHF. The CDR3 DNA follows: TGTGCCTGGAGTTTGGTTGCTAGGCCCCAGCATTTT.

As DNA, the CDR3 is TGTGCCAGTACTCCCGGGGGGACAGGTAGCAATCAGCCCCAGCATTTT. This codes for CASTPGGTGSNQPQHF. J is TRBJ1-5 and V is TRBV19; TRBD1 agrees at 8 bases. The V segment lost 7 bases and the J segment 0 bases; nucleotides outside the gene matches: 8. Germline V gene sequence: CDR1 LNHDA, CDR2 SQIVND (reference sequence). The CDR3 totals 16 residues.

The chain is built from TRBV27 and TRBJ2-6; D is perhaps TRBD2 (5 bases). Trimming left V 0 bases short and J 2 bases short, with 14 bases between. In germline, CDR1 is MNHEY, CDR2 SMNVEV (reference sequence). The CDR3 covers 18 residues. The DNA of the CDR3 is TGTGCCAGCAGTTTATCGGTACCTCGGGGTGCTGGGGCCAACGTCCTGACTTTC. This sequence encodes CASSLSVPRGAGANVLTF.